One sample yielded the 14 T cell receptor beta chains listed below, sequenced in a study of cytomegalovirus exposure and HLA in healthy donors (dated by TCRdb to 2016 to 2017). Receptor libraries were prepared by the immunoSEQ multiplex PCR assay. For the multiplex PCR, a mixture combining 60 forward primers for TCR Vbeta segments and 13 reverse primers for TCR Jbeta segments was used. TCRdb limited this immuneACCESS table to in-frame rearrangements with V and J called. A share of clones is missing; checked studies link under half to unresolved V genes, and the rest is unexplained. The table for this sample lists around 130,000 clones; 80% of them were counted only once. The ten biggest clones cover 1% of the sample. The sample was PBMCs. The receptors come from a man aged 35 to 55 in good health and CMV-seronegative.

The chain carries TRBV19 and TRBJ2-1; TRBD2 matches at 11 bases. The CDR3 is 16 amino acids. The V and J ends lost 1 base and 6 bases, in that order; junction bases with no gene match: 5. Germline V CDR1 and CDR2: LNHDA, SQIVND (reference sequence). Written as DNA, the CDR3 is TGTGCCAGTAGTATAGCTGGGACTAGCGGATCCAATGAGCAGTTCTTC. Protein sequence: CASSIAGTSGSNEQFF.

This clone was detected once. V gene TRBV9 combines with J gene TRBJ2-1; 14 bases agree with TRBD2. Per the germline V gene, CDR1 is SGDLS and CDR2 is YYNGEE. Losses at the gene ends were 4 bases for V and 3 bases for J; bases not matched to a gene: 3. The CDR3 covers 16 residues. Here the CDR3 reads CASSKGTSGSYNEQFF. The CDR3 DNA follows: TGTGCCAGCAGCAAAGGGACTAGCGGGAGCTACAATGAGCAGTTCTTC.

The chain employs TRBV5-4 and TRBJ2-5, with a possible D match to TRBD2 (5 bases). Per the germline V gene, CDR1 is SGHNT and CDR2 is YYREEE (reference sequence). This CDR3 contains 13 residues. The V gene lost 1 base and the J gene lost 3 bases, with 7 bases spanning the gap. The CDR3 nucleotides are TGTGCCAGCAGCTTGCCCGGGGAAGAGACCCAGTACTTC. It codes for CASSLPGEETQYF.

A note on this clone: In the same sample, other DNA sequences code for this CDR3. The chain employs TRBV2 and TRBJ1-2; TRBD1 matches 8 bases. CDR1 and CDR2 from the germline V gene are SNHLY and FYNNEI. This CDR3 comprises 14 residues. V was pared by 3 bases and J by 3 bases, with 3 bases of the junction left unmatched. CDR3 protein: CASSDQGADYGYTF. CDR3 nucleotide sequence: TGTGCCAGCAGTGATCAGGGGGCGGACTATGGCTACACCTTC.

The chain couples TRBV6-6 to TRBJ2-1; D remains unclear. V shed 5 bases and J shed 0 bases, with 5 bases lying between them. This CDR3 has 13 residues. Germline V gene lookup returns CDR1 MNHNY and CDR2 SVGAGI (reference sequence). As DNA, the CDR3 is TGTGCCAGCAGTGCGCTCTCCTACAATGAGCAGTTCTTC. It specifies CASSALSYNEQFF.

This clone has only a few counts. This rearrangement joins TRBV6-5 to TRBJ2-2; 7 bases agree with TRBD1. The CDR3 runs 15 residues. V was clipped by 5 bases and J by 1 base; unmatched bases: 4. Per the germline V gene, CDR1 is MNHEY and CDR2 is SVGAGI. The CDR3 loop is CASSVGTENTGELFF. DNA of the CDR3: TGTGCCAGCAGTGTGGGGACAGAGAACACCGGGGAGCTGTTTTTT.

In the case of this clone: The sample carries other DNA sequences with the same CDR3. J is TRBJ2-2 and V is TRBV18; 7 bases are shared with TRBD1. The CDR3 totals 15 residues. With 3 bases clipped from V and 1 base from J, the junction kept 2 bases outside the gene matches. In germline, CDR1 is KGHSH, CDR2 LQKENI. The CDR3 DNA sequence: TGTGCCAGCTCACCGCGACAGGGGAACACCGGGGAGCTGTTTTTT. The encoded protein is CASSPRQGNTGELFF.

The chain recombines TRBV5-6 with TRBJ1-5; D unclear. CDR1 and CDR2 (germline): SGHDT, YYEEEE. CDR3 length: 12 residues. V lost 2 bases to trimming and J lost 5 bases, with 5 bases between them. The CDR3 sequence: CASSFGDQPQHF. CDR3 nucleotides: TGTGCCAGCAGCTTCGGAGATCAGCCCCAGCATTTT.

The chain couples TRBV27 to TRBJ2-4; 12 bases are a match to TRBD2. Germline V gene sequence: CDR1 MNHEY, CDR2 SMNVEV (reference sequence). V shed 0 bases and J 1 base; nucleotides not matched to a gene: 16. There are 22 residues in the CDR3. The CDR3 reads CASSLSVTSGRASSGAKNIQYF. In nucleotides, the CDR3 is TGTGCCAGCAGTTTATCCGTGACTAGCGGGAGAGCTAGTTCCGGGGCCAAAAACATTCAGTACTTC.

This chain connects TRBV11-2 to TRBJ1-6, with D unclear. V was pared by 1 base and J by 6 bases, with 7 bases between. The CDR3 length is 14 residues. Per germline, CDR1 SGHAT and CDR2 FQNNGV. The CDR3, as DNA: TGTGCCAGCAGCTTAGGTCCAGTTAATTCACCCCTCCACTTT. This encodes CASSLGPVNSPLHF.

The chain carries TRBV11-2 and TRBJ2-1; 10 bases line up with TRBD2. Trimming cost V 0 bases and J 3 bases; bases outside gene matches: 14. Germline CDR1 reads SGHAT; CDR2 reads FQNNGV. The CDR3 is made up of 20 amino acids. The CDR3: CASSLEGASGSFLIYNEQFF. The CDR3 DNA is TGTGCCAGCAGCTTAGAGGGGGCTAGCGGGAGCTTCTTAATCTACAATGAGCAGTTCTTC.

V is TRBV6-6 and J is TRBJ1-1; a weak D match, TRBD1 (5 bases). The CDR3 sequence is 13 residues long. Germline V lookup: CDR1 MNHNY, CDR2 SVGAGI (reference sequence). The germline V and J ends were trimmed by 2 bases and 1 base, with 5 bases remaining between them. The CDR3 spells CASSYDRNTEAFF. The CDR3 DNA sequence: TGTGCCAGCAGTTACGACAGGAACACTGAAGCTTTCTTT.

This chain links TRBV15 with TRBJ2-5; D possibly corresponds to TRBD2 (7 bases). The CDR3 sequence is 13 residues long. V was clipped by 5 bases and J by 6 bases, with 13 bases between them. CDR1 is LNHNV and CDR2 is YYDKDF in the germline V gene (reference sequence). The CDR3 sequence: CATSWGGRKTQYF. The CDR3 bases are TGTGCCACCAGCTGGGGGGGCCGGAAGACCCAGTACTTC.

This sequence joins TRBV28 and TRBJ1-2, with TRBD1 matching over 7 bases. Germline V gene data show CDR1 as MDHEN and CDR2 as SYDVKM. This CDR3 comprises 14 residues. The ends lost 4 bases at V and 4 bases at J; junction bases unmatched: 6. The CDR3 is CASSSGQHLYGYTF. CDR3 in DNA: TGTGCCAGCAGTTCGGGACAGCACCTCTATGGCTACACCTTC.